This record covers a single TCR beta chain. Clones were sequenced by immunoSEQ multiplex PCR, and TCRdb holds only the in-frame ones, with some missing. The table has fewer than 800,000 clones, roughly nine tenths seen once. The sample belongs to a study of Ad26.COV2.S vaccination and SARS-CoV-2 variants. The treatment denotes: around 19 received Ad26.COV2.S at low or high dose, single or two shots; roughly 5 received placebo; per-sample allocation not given. Collection of the samples took place on day 63 after the first injection of vaccine or placebo. Per the germline V gene, CDR1 is SGDLS and CDR2 is YYNGEE. The CDR3 sequence is 16 residues long. The ends lost 0 bases at V and 2 bases at J; junction bases unmatched: 6.

This material consisted of peripheral blood, taken in a trial of Ad26.COV2.S vaccine versus placebo. This sequence originates from a person between 18 and 65 years old who received the Ad26.COV2.S COVID-19 vaccine or a placebo. This chain uses TRBV9 with TRBJ2-7; 9 bases are shared with TRBD2. CDR3 amino acids: CASSVGGSGRTYEQYF. CDR3 DNA sequence: TGTGCCAGCAGCGTAGGGGGAAGCGGGAGGACCTACGAGCAGTACTTC.